These 11 T cell receptor beta chains share one sample of origin, sequenced in a study of early T cells in non-severe SARS-CoV-2 infection. TCRdb called the 5' RACE reads again in MiXCR, with one record for every CDR3 protein. The profile covers about 27,000 distinct CDR3 sequences, with roughly 4.4% appearing a single time and 11% taken by the ten largest. Material: whole blood. Receptors originate from an adult who was a healthcare worker with PCR-confirmed SARS-CoV-2 infection or an uninfected control (not recorded which).

This clonotype is medium-sized within its sample. The chain combines TRBV7-2 with TRBJ2-7; TRBD2 aligns across 13 bases. V shed 5 bases, J shed 1 base, and the junction held 5 bases outside the gene matches. This CDR3 is built from 16 residues. Looked up from germline, CDR1 is SGHTA and CDR2 is FQGNSA. The chain's CDR3 is CASSTSLAGGSYEQYF. The CDR3, as DNA: TGTGCCAGCAGCACATCACTAGCGGGAGGGTCCTACGAGCAGTACTTC.

V and J are TRBV5-5 and TRBJ2-3; 14 nucleotides align to TRBD2. CDR1 is SGHKS, CDR2 YYEKEE, per germline (reference sequence). J was trimmed by 1 base and V by 4 bases; bases with no gene match: 5. The CDR3 covers 17 residues. The CDR3 DNA reads as TGTGCCAGCAGCACCGGGACTAGCGGGAGCGGCACAGATACGCAGTATTTT. Its protein product is CASSTGTSGSGTDTQYF. The full variable domain, completed using reference TRBV5-5 and TRBJ2-3, is DAGVTQSPTHLIKTRGQQVTLRCSPISGHKSVSWYQQVLGQGPQFIFQYYEKEERGRGNFPDRFSARQFPNYSSELNVNALLLGDSALYLCASSTGTSGSGTDTQYFGPGTRLTVL.

This clonotype was picked up many times. The genes are TRBV11-2 and TRBJ2-1, with D unclear. This CDR3 spans 14 amino acids. Germline lookup yields CDR1 SGHAT and CDR2 FQNNGV. The V end lost 2 bases, the J end lost 8 bases, and 13 bases lay between the germline ends. The CDR3 DNA reads TGTGCCAGCAGCTTATCTCTAGGTGGGGATGAGCAGTTCTTC. It codes for CASSLSLGGDEQFF.

At least ten counts were recorded for this clonotype. The gene calls are TRBV7-9 and TRBJ2-1, with D perhaps matching TRBD1 (6 bases). V shed 2 bases and J shed 8 bases, with 10 bases lying between them. This CDR3 has 13 residues. Germline V lookup: CDR1 SEHNR, CDR2 FQNEAQ (reference sequence). The CDR3 loop is CASSLPNRDEQFF. The CDR3 DNA sequence: TGTGCCAGCAGCTTACCAAACAGGGATGAGCAGTTCTTC.

V is TRBV4-3 and J is TRBJ1-6; the D gene is possibly TRBD1 (5 bases). The CDR3 length is 17 residues. V gave up 3 bases and J gave up 6 bases, with 18 bases separating them. Looked up from germline, CDR1 is LGHNA and CDR2 is YSLEER. The CDR3 DNA sequence: TGCGCCAGCAGCCAGAGCAGGGTGCGCATGGGTAATTCACCCCTCCACTTT. Protein sequence: CASSQSRVRMGNSPLHF.

This clonotype was recorded many times. This chain uses TRBV18 with TRBJ2-5; no definite D call. Trimming shortened V by 4 bases and J by 2 bases, and 8 bases separated the two germline ends. Germline-derived CDR1 and CDR2 are KGHSH and LQKENI. CDR3 length: 13 residues. Here the CDR3 DNA reads TGTGCCAGCTCACTTAATCGGCAAGAGACCCAGTACTTC. Protein: CASSLNRQETQYF.

This clonotype was recorded many times. This chain links TRBV29-1 with TRBJ1-1, with D unclear. The CDR3 length is 13 residues. V was clipped by 1 base and J by 3 bases, with 9 bases between them. CDR1 is SQVTM and CDR2 is ANQGSEA in the germline V gene. The CDR3 sequence is CSVEGSGHTEAFF. DNA of the CDR3: TGCAGCGTTGAAGGGTCCGGACACACTGAAGCTTTCTTT.

This clonotype was observed at least ten times. The chain uses TRBV4-3 and TRBJ2-2; tentatively, D is TRBD1 (5 bases). The germline CDR1 and CDR2 sequences are LGHNA and YSLEER. The CDR3 loop spans 18 amino acids. V was cut by 0 bases and J by 3 bases, with 17 bases left in between. The CDR3 DNA is TGCGCCAGCAGCCAAGAAGCGTGGGCAGGGCGGTACACCGGGGAGCTGTTTTTT. It yields the protein CASSQEAWAGRYTGELFF.

This clonotype was counted ten times or more. This chain links TRBV4-1 with TRBJ2-7; TRBD2 agrees at 8 bases. The CDR3 spans 15 residues. The trim removed 3 bases at V and 2 bases at J, leaving 6 bases unmatched. CDR1 is MGHRA, CDR2 YSYEKL, per germline. The CDR3 DNA is TGCGCCAGCAGCCAGGCCGGGACTAGTGCCTACGAGCAGTACTTC. It codes for CASSQAGTSAYEQYF.

This clonotype was found many times. The rearrangement uses TRBV20-1 and TRBJ2-7; TRBD2 agrees at 9 bases. Germline CDR1 is DFQATT and CDR2 is SNEGSKA (reference sequence). This CDR3 spans 14 amino acids. J was trimmed by 3 bases and V by 2 bases; bases with no gene match: 5. The CDR3, as DNA: TGCAGTGCTAGACTAGCGGGACACCTCTACGAGCAGTACTTC. This sequence encodes CSARLAGHLYEQYF.

This clonotype showed up many times. This chain joins TRBV6-6 and TRBJ1-1; D unresolved. The CDR3 has 13 amino acids. Trimming cost V 8 bases and J 1 base, with 11 bases left between them. The germline V gene encodes CDR1 MNHNY and CDR2 SVGAGI (reference sequence). The CDR3 DNA follows: TGTGCCAGCTCGCTCGTACAGAACACTGAAGCTTTCTTT. Protein: CASSLVQNTEAFF.